A selection of T cell receptor beta chains follows, all from one sample in a study of blood T cell repertoires in COVID-19. The assay was immunoSEQ multiplex PCR, and TCRdb's table has in-frame clones only and misses some. The sample consists of 200,000 or so clones, approximately 82% of them appearing once. Sequencing was carried out using peripheral blood. The receptors come from a human donor with acute or convalescent COVID-19. The donor label of this sample is uncertain. The CDR3 runs from the conserved cysteine through the conserved F or W. Each record gives: clone size, V gene, D gene, J gene, CDR3 DNA, CDR3 protein. D genes are given only for firm matches. Some rows have no size entry. The others give once, few or many, or a class for an expanded clone.

-,TRBV10-1,-,TRBJ1-6,TGCGCCAGCAGCACCGGGTCGAATTCACCCCTCCACTTT,CASSTGSNSPLHF
-,TRBV6-5,-,TRBJ2-7,TGTGCCAGCGGGCTAGCGAGCTCCTACGAGCAGTACTTC,CASGLASSYEQYF
-,TRBV19,-,TRBJ2-4,TGTGCCAGTAGTACCACCGACGCGGGGGCGGACATTCAGTACTTC,CASSTTDAGADIQYF
-,TRBV28,-,TRBJ2-1,TGTGCCAGCAAGAAGGGGACTTCAGTATACTCCTACAATGAGCAGTTCTTC,CASKKGTSVYSYNEQFF
-,TRBV6-6,TRBD1,TRBJ2-3,TGTGCCAGCAGTCCCCCGGGACAGGTTACAGATACGCAGTATTTT,CASSPPGQVTDTQYF
once,TRBV7-2,TRBD2,TRBJ2-7,TGTGCCAGCAGCTCGCCCCTAGCGGGATCCTACGAGCAGTACTTC,CASSSPLAGSYEQYF
few,TRBV6-5,-,TRBJ1-5,TGTGCCAGCAGTCCCACCCAGGGTTATCAGCCCCAGCATTTT,CASSPTQGYQPQHF
-,TRBV6-2/TRBV6-3,-,TRBJ1-3,TGTGCCAGCAGTTGGAATCGACAGGTCGGCTCCGGAAACACCATATATTTT,CASSWNRQVGSGNTIYF
few,TRBV11-2,-,TRBJ2-6,TGTGCCAGCAGCTTAGAACGGAGTGGGGCCAACGTCCTGACTTTC,CASSLERSGANVLTF
once,TRBV29-1,-,TRBJ2-2,TGCAGCGTTGACCGAGGTTTCAACACCGGGGAGCTGTTTTTT,CSVDRGFNTGELFF
-,TRBV5-5,-,TRBJ1-6,TGTGCCAGCAGCTTGGGGTTAGATTCACCCCTCCACTTT,CASSLGLDSPLHF
-,TRBV30,TRBD1,TRBJ2-7,TGTGCCTGGAGTTTCTTGGACAGGGGGGACTACGAGCAGTACTTC,CAWSFLDRGDYEQYF
-,TRBV2,TRBD2,TRBJ2-2,TGTGCCAGCAGTCGACTAGCGGGAGGGGGGAACACCGGGGAGCTGTTTTTT,CASSRLAGGGNTGELFF
once,TRBV2,TRBD1,TRBJ2-3,TGTGCCAGCAGTGAAGAGGACAGGGGGCGAGCAGATACGCAGTATTTT,CASSEEDRGRADTQYF
-,TRBV25-1,-,TRBJ1-2,TGTGCCAGCGGGGGCAGCCTTCTTAACTATGGCTACACCTTC,CASGGSLLNYGYTF
-,TRBV6-7,-,TRBJ2-7,TGTGCCAGCAGTACCCGACGGGGGGCCCTCGGCCCCTACGAGCAGTACTTC,CASSTRRGALGPYEQYF
-,TRBV2,TRBD2,TRBJ2-7,TGTGCCAGCAGGGCTAGCGGTTCCTACGAGCAGTACTTC,CASRASGSYEQYF
-,TRBV6-2/TRBV6-3,TRBD2,TRBJ2-1,TGTGCCAGCAGTTACTCGCTAGCGGTAACACAGTTCTTC,CASSYSLAVTQFF
-,TRBV19,TRBD1,TRBJ1-2,TGTGCCAGTAGTAACCCGGACAGGGGTTTGAGAGGCTACACCTTC,CASSNPDRGLRGYTF
-,TRBV6-5,TRBD2,TRBJ2-7,TGTGCCAGCAGAACCGGACTAGCGGGAGTGTACGAGCAGTACTTC,CASRTGLAGVYEQYF
-,TRBV5-1,-,TRBJ1-1,TGCGCCAGCAGCGGCCGGGACATGGGCCCCGCTGAAGCTTTCTTT,CASSGRDMGPAEAFF
-,TRBV6-5,-,TRBJ1-2,TGTGCCAGCAACAGACAGTTCTATGGCTACACCTTC,CASNRQFYGYTF
-,TRBV6-5,TRBD2,TRBJ2-7,TGTGCCAGCAGAAGAGCGGGAGCTTTCGAGCAGTACTTC,CASRRAGAFEQYF
many,TRBV6-1,TRBD1,TRBJ1-6,TGTGCCAGCAGTGTCACCGGGACAGGGAGCTCCTATAATTCACCCCTCCACTTT,CASSVTGTGSSYNSPLHF
-,TRBV19,TRBD2,TRBJ2-3,TGTGCCAGTAGTGGGGGGACTAGCGGGAGAGCAGATACGCAGTATTTT,CASSGGTSGRADTQYF
-,TRBV6-6,-,TRBJ1-2,TGTGCCAGCAGTTACGGCGGGCGGGGGCAGATTGGCTACACCTTC,CASSYGGRGQIGYTF
-,TRBV18,TRBD2,TRBJ2-5,TGTGCCAGCTCACCAGGCCTAGCGGGGTTAAGAGAGACCCAGTACTTC,CASSPGLAGLRETQYF
-,TRBV24-1,TRBD2,TRBJ2-1,TGTGCCACCAGCGCGGGAGCAAGCAATGAGCAGTTCTTC,CATSAGASNEQFF
-,TRBV3-1/TRBV3-2,TRBD1,TRBJ1-5,TGTGCCAGCAGCCAAGGGACAGGGGGCAATCAGCCCCAGCATTTT,CASSQGTGGNQPQHF
-,TRBV6-2/TRBV6-3,TRBD2,TRBJ2-5,TGTGCCAGCAGCCGGGGACTAGCGGGAGGTCGTTCCAGCGAGACCCAGTACTTC,CASSRGLAGGRSSETQYF
-,TRBV19,TRBD1,TRBJ2-7,TGTGCCAGTAGTATCGGGGGACAGGTCAACGAGCAGTACTTC,CASSIGGQVNEQYF
-,TRBV6-5,TRBD2,TRBJ2-1,TGTGCCAGCAGAGTTAGCGGGAGCTACAATGAGCAGTTCTTC,CASRVSGSYNEQFF
-,TRBV19,TRBD1,TRBJ2-4,TGTGCCAGCGGACAGGGTGCGAACATTCAGTACTTC,CASGQGANIQYF
-,TRBV18,TRBD1,TRBJ1-1,TGTGCCAGCTCAACAGGGGTAGGGACTGAAGCTTTCTTT,CASSTGVGTEAFF
-,TRBV7-9,TRBD2,TRBJ2-1,TGTGCCAGCAGCCCGGGGACTAGCGGTTATAATGAGCAGTTCTTC,CASSPGTSGYNEQFF
few,TRBV11-2,-,TRBJ2-7,TGTGCCAGCAGCACGCTCCAGGGGACGTCCTACGAGCAGTACTTC,CASSTLQGTSYEQYF
-,TRBV5-1,-,TRBJ2-1,TGCGCCAGCAGCCGGTCCGTGGGAGAGAATGAGCAGTTCTTC,CASSRSVGENEQFF
-,TRBV19,TRBD1,TRBJ1-1,TGTGCCAGTAGCCCGGGACAGGGAGGCGCTGAAGCTTTCTTT,CASSPGQGGAEAFF
-,TRBV7-5,-,TRBJ2-1,-,CVRSFGSGTDAYNEQFF
-,TRBV10-2,TRBD1,TRBJ1-2,TGCGCCAGCAAGGCCGACAGGGTCTATGGCTACACCTTC,CASKADRVYGYTF
-,TRBV4-2,TRBD2,TRBJ2-7,TGTGCCAGCAGCCAAGATCCGCCTAGCGGGAGCTACGAGCAGTACTTC,CASSQDPPSGSYEQYF
-,TRBV7-2,TRBD1,TRBJ2-1,TGTGCCAGCAGCTTGACAGGGGGCTTCGATGAGCAGTTCTTC,CASSLTGGFDEQFF
-,TRBV7-2,TRBD1,TRBJ1-1,TGTGCCAGCAGCTTCGACGGGACAGCGAACACTGAAGCTTTCTTT,CASSFDGTANTEAFF
-,TRBV7-9,TRBD1,TRBJ2-5,TGTGCCAGCAGCTTCACCGGGACAGGCCAAGAGACCCAGTACTTC,CASSFTGTGQETQYF
once,TRBV6-2/TRBV6-3,TRBD1,TRBJ1-2,TGTGCCAGCAGTTCCGGACAGGGCCTAAACTATGGCTACACCTTC,CASSSGQGLNYGYTF
-,TRBV7-3,TRBD1,TRBJ1-2,TGTGCCAGCAGCTTGACAGGGGATTTCTATGGCTACACCTTC,CASSLTGDFYGYTF
-,TRBV28,-,TRBJ2-3,TGTGCCAGCAGCCCCACCCCCCACTACACAGATACGCAGTATTTT,CASSPTPHYTDTQYF